The 29 T cell receptor beta chains below were found in one sample sequenced in a study of blood T cell repertoires in COVID-19. Libraries were prepared by immunoSEQ multiplex PCR; TCRdb keeps only in-frame clonotypes and omits some of them. The data show roughly 100,000 clones, with 85% to 90% seen just once and about 30% held by the top ten. The sequenced sample consisted of peripheral blood. These TCRs come from a woman of 80 years or more with acute or convalescent COVID-19.

In DNA form, the CDR3 reads TGTGCCAGCTCGCACGGACAGGGGGACACTGAAGCTTTCTTT. This translates into CASSHGQGDTEAFF. The V gene is TRBV18, the J gene TRBJ1-1, with TRBD1 identical over 10 bases. V lost 6 bases and J lost 3; bases outside the gene matches: 4. The CDR3 sequence is 14 residues long. Germline CDR1 and CDR2: KGHSH and LQKENI.

The V call is TRBV10-3, the J call TRBJ2-5, with 11 bases aligning to TRBD2. This CDR3 contains 14 residues. Per the germline V gene, CDR1 is ENHRY and CDR2 is SYGVKD. J was trimmed by 5 bases and V by 6 bases; bases with no gene match: 5. The CDR3 is CAISPLAGGETQYF. The CDR3 nucleotides are TGTGCCATCAGCCCTTTAGCGGGGGGGGAGACCCAGTACTTC.

The chain carries TRBV4-3 and TRBJ2-2; D is undetermined. Germline-derived CDR1 and CDR2 are LGHNA and YSLEER. This CDR3 has 15 amino acids. V lost 4 bases to trimming and J lost 1 base, with 10 bases between them. The CDR3 DNA sequence: TGCGCCAGCAGCCCCCAAACTCGGAACACCGGGGAGCTGTTTTTT. Amino acid sequence: CASSPQTRNTGELFF.

This clone occurred once. V is TRBV21-1 and J is TRBJ1-5; TRBD1 reflects the table's D call only, with no check against the DNA. TRBV21-1 is reported as a pseudogene. The length of the CDR3 is 18 residues. CDR3 sequence (DNA): TGTGCCAGCAGCAAAACAGGGACAGGGGGCGCCGGCAATCAGCCCCAGCATTTT. Protein product: CASSKTGTGGAGNQPQHF.

J is TRBJ2-5 and V is TRBV7-3, with D possibly being TRBD1 (6 bases). V lost 5 bases to trimming and J lost 1 base, with 11 bases between them. Germline CDR1 reads SGHTA; CDR2 reads FQGTGA. The CDR3 totals 14 residues. DNA for the CDR3: TGTGCCAGCAGCCCGGGACAAGGCCAAGAGACCCAGTACTTC. Amino acid sequence: CASSPGQGQETQYF.

V usage is TRBV5-1 and J usage is TRBJ1-2; weak D call: TRBD1 (6 bases). Germline loops: CDR1 SGHRS, CDR2 YFSETQ. V lost 5 bases and J 0 bases, leaving 11 bases between the germline ends. The CDR3 loop spans 14 amino acids. This CDR3 reads CASSEGVANYGYTF. In DNA, the CDR3 is TGCGCCAGCAGTGAGGGGGTAGCTAACTATGGCTACACCTTC.

The J gene is TRBJ2-3, the V gene TRBV9; 9 bases match TRBD2. The CDR3 contains 16 residues. V trimming: 0 bases; J trimming: 6 bases; junction bases outside the gene matches: 8. Germline-derived CDR1 and CDR2 are SGDLS and YYNGEE. CDR3 nucleotides: TGTGCCAGCAGCGTAGGAGCGGGGGGCTCAGGGGATACGCAGTATTTT. As protein: CASSVGAGGSGDTQYF.

The rearrangement links TRBV5-4 to TRBJ2-3; perhaps TRBD2 as D (7 bases). Per the germline V gene, CDR1 is SGHNT and CDR2 is YYREEE (reference sequence). This CDR3 region has 17 residues. V lost 0 bases and J 6 bases, leaving 20 bases between the germline ends. The CDR3 loop reads CASSLGIGGAFPDTQYF. CDR3 coding DNA: TGTGCCAGCAGCTTGGGGATAGGGGGGGCTTTCCCGGATACGCAGTATTTT.

The chain is built from TRBV28 and TRBJ1-6, with TRBD1 matching 9 bases. CDR3 size: 14 residues. V was clipped by 8 bases and J by 7 bases; unmatched bases: 6. The germline V gene has CDR1 MDHEN and CDR2 SYDVKM. The CDR3, as DNA: TGTGCCAGCGTACCGGACAGGGGAAATTCACCCCTCCACTTT. This codes for CASVPDRGNSPLHF.

V usage is TRBV13 and J usage is TRBJ1-3; D uncertain. CDR3 size: 12 residues. The V gene's germline CDR1 is PRHDT and CDR2 FYEKMQ (reference sequence). Trimming cost V 0 bases and J 14 bases, with 11 bases left between them. This CDR3 is CASSLGAGILYF. In DNA form, the CDR3 reads TGTGCCAGCAGCTTAGGAGCCGGGATTCTATATTTT.

A word on this clone: Its ends do not fully match the called genes, so a read error is possible. The chain carries TRBV6-5 and TRBJ2-1; 16 bases align to TRBD2. Germline CDR1 is MNHEY and CDR2 is SVGAGI. This CDR3 has 14 amino acids. CDR3 region: CASRSHGTSGGAVF. The CDR3 nucleotides read TGTGCCAGCAGGTCCCACGGGACTAGCGGGGGGGCCGTCTTC.

The rearrangement links TRBV21-1 to TRBJ1-1; the D call in the table, TRBD1, was not verified against the DNA. TRBV21-1 is reported as a pseudogene. The CDR3 consists of 16 residues. The CDR3 here is CASSNLLTAENTEAFF. DNA for the CDR3: TGTGCCAGCAGCAATCTCCTGACAGCTGAGAACACTGAAGCTTTCTTT.

The chain joins TRBV7-9 to TRBJ2-2; 7 bases agree with TRBD2. The V segment lost 0 bases and the J segment 5 bases; nucleotides outside the gene matches: 6. From germline, CDR1 is SEHNR and CDR2 FQNEAQ (reference sequence). The CDR3 loop spans 16 amino acids. CDR3 loop: CASSLAPSGRTGELFF. The CDR3 region has the DNA TGTGCCAGCAGCTTAGCCCCTAGCGGTCGGACCGGGGAGCTGTTTTTT. Looking up the rest from reference TRBV7-9 and TRBJ2-2 gives the full variable domain: DTGVSQNPRHKITKRGQNVTFRCDPISEHNRLYWYRQTLGQGPEFLTYFQNEAQLEKSRLLSDRFSAERPKGSFSTLEIQRTEQGDSAMYLCASSLAPSGRTGELFFGEGSRLTVL.

This chain joins TRBV7-9 and TRBJ2-6; TRBD1 aligns across 9 bases. Germline V gene lookup returns CDR1 SEHNR and CDR2 FQNEAQ (reference sequence). The CDR3 totals 18 residues. The J segment lost 3 bases and the V segment lost 6 bases, leaving 12 bases of the junction unmatched. CDR3 sequence (DNA): TGTGCCAGCAGACCTCGTCCCGGGACAGGGTTTGGGGCCAACGTCCTGACTTTC. Its protein product is CASRPRPGTGFGANVLTF.

The chain uses TRBV27 and TRBJ1-6; no clear D gene. Germline V gene lookup returns CDR1 MNHEY and CDR2 SMNVEV (reference sequence). The CDR3 has 17 amino acids. Between the trimmed V and J ends, which lost 5 bases and 0 bases, there was a span of 14 bases. The CDR3 is CASSASGGFSYNSPLHF. CDR3 DNA sequence: TGTGCCAGCAGTGCATCTGGCGGTTTCTCCTATAATTCACCCCTCCACTTT.

The CDR3 loop is CASSQGPGAEAFF. The CDR3 coding sequence is TGTGCCAGCAGCCAAGGTCCGGGGGCTGAAGCTTTCTTT. The genes are TRBV3-1 (or the pseudogene TRBV3-2) and TRBJ1-1; maybe TRBD1 (5 bases). Trimming removed 1 base at V and 6 bases at J, with 9 bases between. Germline assignment: CDR1 LGHDT and CDR2 YNNKEL (reference sequence). This CDR3 is built from 13 residues.

This sequence joins TRBV2 and TRBJ2-5; 9 positions agree with TRBD1. The length of the CDR3 is 14 residues. Germline assignment: CDR1 SNHLY and CDR2 FYNNEI. The J segment lost 3 bases and the V segment lost 5 bases, leaving 4 bases of the junction unmatched. Written as DNA, the CDR3 is TGTGCCAGCAGTTGGACAGGGGTGGAAGAGACCCAGTACTTC. This translates into CASSWTGVEETQYF.

This chain connects TRBV7-2 to TRBJ1-2; 8 positions agree with TRBD1. Germline CDR1 is SGHTA and CDR2 is FQGNSA. The CDR3 length is 15 residues. The V segment lost 5 bases and the J segment 5 bases; nucleotides outside the gene matches: 10. The CDR3, as DNA: TGTGCCAGCAGCCCGTTAGACAGGGGTGGTTATGGCTACACCTTC. Protein product: CASSPLDRGGYGYTF.

V gene TRBV19 combines with J gene TRBJ1-2; a weak D match, TRBD1 (5 bases). Between the trimmed V and J ends, which lost 3 bases and 3 bases, there was a span of 8 bases. Looked up from germline, CDR1 is LNHDA and CDR2 is SQIVND (reference sequence). This CDR3 is built from 13 residues. The CDR3 nucleotides are TGTGCCAGTAGTATTGGCAGGGACTATGGCTACACCTTC. This translates into CASSIGRDYGYTF.

The chain uses TRBV5-4 and TRBJ2-7, with 7 positions matching TRBD2. The CDR3 loop spans 15 amino acids. Per the germline V gene, CDR1 is SGHNT and CDR2 is YYREEE (reference sequence). V lost 4 bases to trimming and J lost 2 bases; unmatched junction nucleotides: 9. As DNA, the CDR3 is TGTGCCAGCAGCGTCGGGGGGACGGCGCCCTACGAGCAGTACTTC. As protein: CASSVGGTAPYEQYF.

The chain is built from TRBV6-6 and TRBJ2-3; maybe TRBD2 (5 bases). V was clipped by 0 bases and J by 5 bases, with 15 bases between them. Looked up from germline, CDR1 is MNHNY and CDR2 is SVGAGI (reference sequence). This CDR3 region has 16 residues. The CDR3 here is CASSYSSGLRGDTQYF. Written as DNA, the CDR3 is TGTGCCAGCAGTTACTCCTCGGGCCTCCGGGGAGATACGCAGTATTTT.

The V and J genes are TRBV7-9 and TRBJ2-5; D remains unclear. Germline loops: CDR1 SEHNR, CDR2 FQNEAQ (reference sequence). This CDR3 has 15 amino acids. V gave up 1 base and J gave up 3 bases, with 12 bases separating them. Here the CDR3 DNA reads TGTGCCAGCAGCTTAGGCCGGGTGCGGAAAGAGACCCAGTACTTC. Translating it yields CASSLGRVRKETQYF.

The DNA for the CDR3 is TGTGCCAGCAGCGAAGGACAGTGGAACTATGGCTACACCTTC. This gives the protein CASSEGQWNYGYTF. The chain has TRBV7-2 and TRBJ1-2, with D possibly being TRBD1 (6 bases). V dropped 5 bases and J dropped 2 bases, with 12 bases sitting between them. The CDR3 runs to 14 residues. Germline lookup yields CDR1 SGHTA and CDR2 FQGNSA.

Only one count was recorded for this clone. The chain combines TRBV19 with TRBJ1-1; TRBD1 is a possible D gene (6 bases). Trimming took off 1 base at V and 1 base at J, with 10 bases between the two ends. The CDR3 is made up of 15 amino acids. CDR1 and CDR2 (germline): LNHDA, SQIVND (reference sequence). The CDR3 sequence: CASSIVAGQNTEAFF. Written as DNA, the CDR3 is TGTGCCAGTAGTATAGTAGCGGGACAGAACACTGAAGCTTTCTTT.

The chain links TRBV19 to TRBJ1-5; the D gene is possibly TRBD1 (6 bases). V lost 10 bases, J lost 5 bases, and 15 bases lay in between. Germline CDR1 LNHDA, CDR2 SQIVND (reference sequence). The CDR3 length is 13 residues. The CDR3, as DNA: TGTGCCAAAAAACGACAGGATTATCAGCCCCAGCATTTT. It translates to CAKKRQDYQPQHF.

This clone has just one count. The chain links TRBV19 to TRBJ2-6; unclear D gene. The CDR3 has 13 amino acids. V was clipped by 7 bases and J by 2 bases, with 6 bases between them. Germline values: CDR1 LNHDA, CDR2 SQIVND (reference sequence). The DNA of the CDR3 is TGTGCCAGTAAGTCGGCTGGGGCCAACGTCCTGACTTTC. As protein: CASKSAGANVLTF.

Concerning this clone: Other DNA variants within this sample encode the same CDR3. The chain combines TRBV30 with TRBJ1-2; 7 bases agree with TRBD1. The CDR3 contains 14 residues. V gave up 2 bases and J gave up 2 bases; unmatched junction bases: 5. Germline loops: CDR1 GTSNPN, CDR2 SVGIG (reference sequence). The CDR3 sequence: CAWSRQGLNYGYTF. In nucleotides, the CDR3 is TGTGCCTGGAGTCGACAGGGCCTGAACTATGGCTACACCTTC. Full variable domain (remainder filled in from reference TRBV30 and TRBJ1-2): SQTIHQWPATLVQPVGSPLSLECTVEGTSNPNLYWYRQAAGRGLQLLFYSVGIGQISSEVPQNLSASRPQDRQFILSSKKLLLSDSGFYLCAWSRQGLNYGYTFGSGTRLTVV.

This chain connects TRBV28 to TRBJ1-2; possibly TRBD1 for D (6 bases). CDR3 length equals 15 residues. Germline V gene data show CDR1 as MDHEN and CDR2 as SYDVKM. V was shortened by 5 bases and J by 4 bases, with 17 bases between the two germline ends. CDR3 coding DNA: TGTGCCAGCAGTAGCATACAGGGTAACTCCTATGGCTACACCTTC. It specifies CASSSIQGNSYGYTF.

The chain is built from TRBV10-2 and TRBJ2-6, with a tentative D call TRBD1 (6 bases). The germline gives CDR1 WSHSY, CDR2 SAAADI. V lost 4 bases and J lost 4, with 8 bases in between. The CDR3 spans 14 residues. DNA for the CDR3: TGCGCCAGCAGTGTGGGGGCCGGGGCCAACGTCCTGACTTTC. It translates to CASSVGAGANVLTF.